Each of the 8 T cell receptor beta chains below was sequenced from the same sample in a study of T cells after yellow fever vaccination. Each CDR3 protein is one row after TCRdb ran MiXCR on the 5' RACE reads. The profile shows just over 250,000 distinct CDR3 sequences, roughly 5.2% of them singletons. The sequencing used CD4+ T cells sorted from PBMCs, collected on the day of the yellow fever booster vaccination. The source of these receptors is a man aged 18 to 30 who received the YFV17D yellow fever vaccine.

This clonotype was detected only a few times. The CDR3, as DNA: TGTGCCAGCAGCCAAGATCTAGGTCTCCAAGAGACCCAGTACTTC. Amino acid sequence: CASSQDLGLQETQYF. This chain joins TRBV14 and TRBJ2-5, with no clear D. This CDR3 has 15 residues. Trimming cost V 0 bases and J 1 base, with 9 bases left between them. Germline CDR1 and CDR2: SGHDN and FVKESK.

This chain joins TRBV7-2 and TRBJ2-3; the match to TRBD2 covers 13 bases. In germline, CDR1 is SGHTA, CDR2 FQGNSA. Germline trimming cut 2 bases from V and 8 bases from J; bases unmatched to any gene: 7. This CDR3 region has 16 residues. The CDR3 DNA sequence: TGTGCCAGCAGCTTATACACTAGCGGGGGGGAAGGTACGCAGTATTTT. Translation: CASSLYTSGGEGTQYF. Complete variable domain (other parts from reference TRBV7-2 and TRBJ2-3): GAGVSQSPSNKVTEKGKDVELRCDPISGHTALYWYRQSLGQGLEFLIYFQGNSAPDKSGLPSDRFSAERTGGSVSTLTIQRTQQEDSAVYLCASSLYTSGGEGTQYFGPGTRLTVL.

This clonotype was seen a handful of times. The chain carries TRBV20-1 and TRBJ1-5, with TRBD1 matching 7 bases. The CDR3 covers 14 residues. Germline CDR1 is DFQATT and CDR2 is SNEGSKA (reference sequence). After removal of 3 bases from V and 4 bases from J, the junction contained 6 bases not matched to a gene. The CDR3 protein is CSARPGQSNQPQHF. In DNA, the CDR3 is TGCAGTGCTAGGCCGGGACAGTCAAATCAGCCCCAGCATTTT.

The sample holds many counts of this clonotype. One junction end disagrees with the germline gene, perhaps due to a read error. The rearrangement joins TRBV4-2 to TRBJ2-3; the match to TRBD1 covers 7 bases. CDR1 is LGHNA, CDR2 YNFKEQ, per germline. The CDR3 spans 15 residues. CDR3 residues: CASSKDREATDTQYF. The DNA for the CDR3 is TGTGCCAGCAGCAAAGACAGGGAAGCGACAGATACGCAGTATTTT.

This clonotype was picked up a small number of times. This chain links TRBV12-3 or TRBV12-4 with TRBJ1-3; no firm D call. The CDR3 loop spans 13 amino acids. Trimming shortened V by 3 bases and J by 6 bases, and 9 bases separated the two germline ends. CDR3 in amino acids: CASSFPGINTIYF. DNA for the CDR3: TGTGCCAGCAGTTTCCCGGGGATAAACACCATATATTTT.

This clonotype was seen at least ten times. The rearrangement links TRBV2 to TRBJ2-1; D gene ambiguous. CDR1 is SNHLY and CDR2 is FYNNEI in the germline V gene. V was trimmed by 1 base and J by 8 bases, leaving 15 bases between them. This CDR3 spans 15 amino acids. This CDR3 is CASSEDSEHGYEQFF. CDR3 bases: TGTGCCAGCAGTGAAGACTCCGAGCATGGCTATGAGCAGTTCTTC.

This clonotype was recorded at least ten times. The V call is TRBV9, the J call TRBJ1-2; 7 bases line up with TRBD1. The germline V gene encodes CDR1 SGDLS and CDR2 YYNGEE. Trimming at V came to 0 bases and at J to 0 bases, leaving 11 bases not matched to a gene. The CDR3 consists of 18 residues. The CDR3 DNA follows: TGTGCCAGCAGCGTAGCGGGGAGGGGGCAACGAGCTAACTATGGCTACACCTTC. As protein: CASSVAGRGQRANYGYTF.

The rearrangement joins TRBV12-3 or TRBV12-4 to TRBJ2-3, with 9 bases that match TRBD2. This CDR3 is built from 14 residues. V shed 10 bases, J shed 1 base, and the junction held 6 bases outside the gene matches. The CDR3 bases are TGTGCCACCAGGCGGGGGGGCGGCACAGATACGCAGTATTTT. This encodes CATRRGGGTDTQYF.